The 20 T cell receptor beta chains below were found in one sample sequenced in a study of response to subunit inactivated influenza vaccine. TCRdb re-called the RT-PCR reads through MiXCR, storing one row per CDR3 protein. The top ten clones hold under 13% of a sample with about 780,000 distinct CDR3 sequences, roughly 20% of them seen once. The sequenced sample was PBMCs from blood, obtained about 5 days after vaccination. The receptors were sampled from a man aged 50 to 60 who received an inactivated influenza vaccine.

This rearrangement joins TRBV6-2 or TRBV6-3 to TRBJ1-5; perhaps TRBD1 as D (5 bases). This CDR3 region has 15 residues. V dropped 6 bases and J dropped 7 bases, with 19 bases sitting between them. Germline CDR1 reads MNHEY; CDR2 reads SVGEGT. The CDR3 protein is CASREVGRGQQPQHF. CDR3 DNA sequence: TGTGCCAGCAGGGAGGTAGGAAGGGGCCAGCAGCCCCAGCATTTT.

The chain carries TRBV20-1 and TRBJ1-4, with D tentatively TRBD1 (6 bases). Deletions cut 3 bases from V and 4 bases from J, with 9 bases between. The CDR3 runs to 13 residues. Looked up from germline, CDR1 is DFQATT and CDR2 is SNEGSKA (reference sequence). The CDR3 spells CSASQGYNEKLFF. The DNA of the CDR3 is TGCAGTGCTAGCCAGGGGTATAATGAAAAACTGTTTTTT.

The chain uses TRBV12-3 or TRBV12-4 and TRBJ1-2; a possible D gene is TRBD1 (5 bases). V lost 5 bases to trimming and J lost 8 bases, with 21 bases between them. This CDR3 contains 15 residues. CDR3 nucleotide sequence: TGTGCCAGCAGTCCCCCCCGGGTGGGGGACGGAGGCTACACCTTC. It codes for CASSPPRVGDGGYTF.

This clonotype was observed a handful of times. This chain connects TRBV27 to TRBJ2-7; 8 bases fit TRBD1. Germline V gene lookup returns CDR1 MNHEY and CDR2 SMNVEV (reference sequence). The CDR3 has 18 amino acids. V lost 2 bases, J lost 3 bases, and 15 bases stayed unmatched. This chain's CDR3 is CASSLGPTGTGLIYEQYF. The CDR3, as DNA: TGTGCCAGCAGTTTAGGCCCAACCGGGACAGGACTTATCTACGAGCAGTACTTC.

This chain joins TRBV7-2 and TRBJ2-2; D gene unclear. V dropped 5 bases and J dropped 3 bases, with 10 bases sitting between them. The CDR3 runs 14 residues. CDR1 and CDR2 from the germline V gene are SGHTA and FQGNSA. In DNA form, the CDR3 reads TGTGCCAGCAGCCCGACGATGGACACCGGGGAGCTGTTTTTT. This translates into CASSPTMDTGELFF.

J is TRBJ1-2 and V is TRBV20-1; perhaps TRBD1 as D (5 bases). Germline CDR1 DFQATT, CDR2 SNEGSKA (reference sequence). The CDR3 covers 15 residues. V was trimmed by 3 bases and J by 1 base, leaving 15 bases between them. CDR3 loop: CSASMGLTVNYGYTF. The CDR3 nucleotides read TGCAGTGCTAGTATGGGGCTGACAGTTAACTATGGCTACACCTTC.

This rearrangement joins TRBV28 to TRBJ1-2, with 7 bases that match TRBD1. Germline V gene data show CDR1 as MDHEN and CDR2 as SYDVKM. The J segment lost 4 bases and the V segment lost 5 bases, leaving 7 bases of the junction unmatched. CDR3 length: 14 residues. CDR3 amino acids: CASSLMGQFYGYTF. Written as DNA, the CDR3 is TGTGCCAGCAGTCTAATGGGACAGTTCTATGGCTACACCTTC.

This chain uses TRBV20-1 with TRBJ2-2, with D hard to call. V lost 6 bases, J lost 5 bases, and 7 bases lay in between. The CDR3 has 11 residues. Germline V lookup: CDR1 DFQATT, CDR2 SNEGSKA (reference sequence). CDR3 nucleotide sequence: TGCAGTGCACGTGAAACCGGGGAGCTGTTTTTT. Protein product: CSARETGELFF.

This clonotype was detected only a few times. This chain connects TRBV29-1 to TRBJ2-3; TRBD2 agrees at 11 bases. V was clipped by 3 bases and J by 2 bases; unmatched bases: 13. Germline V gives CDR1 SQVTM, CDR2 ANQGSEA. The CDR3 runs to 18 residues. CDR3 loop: CSVEFALAGGPVTDTQYF. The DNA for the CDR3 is TGCAGCGTTGAGTTCGCTCTAGCGGGGGGCCCGGTCACAGATACGCAGTATTTT.

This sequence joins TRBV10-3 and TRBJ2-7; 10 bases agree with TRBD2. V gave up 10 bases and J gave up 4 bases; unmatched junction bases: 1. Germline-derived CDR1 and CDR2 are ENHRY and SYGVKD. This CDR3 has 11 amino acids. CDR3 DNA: TGTGCCACGACTAGCGGGTACGAGCAGTACTTC. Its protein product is CATTSGYEQYF.

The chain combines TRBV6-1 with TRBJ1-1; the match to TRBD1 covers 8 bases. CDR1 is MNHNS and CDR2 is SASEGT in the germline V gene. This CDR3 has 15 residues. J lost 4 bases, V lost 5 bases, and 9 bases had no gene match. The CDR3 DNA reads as TGTGCCAGCAGTCTCGGACAGGGCGTGATCACTGAAGCTTTCTTT. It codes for CASSLGQGVITEAFF.

CDR3 residues: CSVDVSGRTQETQYF. CDR3 sequence (DNA): TGCAGCGTCGACGTTAGCGGGAGAACCCAAGAGACCCAGTACTTC. The chain carries TRBV29-1 and TRBJ2-5; TRBD2 matches 9 bases. The CDR3 is 15 residues long. CDR1 and CDR2 from the germline V gene are SQVTM and ANQGSEA. Losses at the gene ends were 6 bases for V and 1 base for J; bases not matched to a gene: 9.

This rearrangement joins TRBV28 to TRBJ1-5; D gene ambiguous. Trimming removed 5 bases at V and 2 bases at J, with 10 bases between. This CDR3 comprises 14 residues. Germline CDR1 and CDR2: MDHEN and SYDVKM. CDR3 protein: CASSGWGGNQPQHF. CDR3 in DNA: TGTGCCAGCAGTGGCTGGGGAGGCAATCAGCCCCAGCATTTT. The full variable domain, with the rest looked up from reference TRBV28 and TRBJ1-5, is DVKVTQSSRYLVKRTGEKVFLECVQDMDHENMFWYRQDPGLGLRLIYFSYDVKMKEKGDIPEGYSVSREKKERFSLILESASTNQTSMYLCASSGWGGNQPQHFGDGTRLSIL.

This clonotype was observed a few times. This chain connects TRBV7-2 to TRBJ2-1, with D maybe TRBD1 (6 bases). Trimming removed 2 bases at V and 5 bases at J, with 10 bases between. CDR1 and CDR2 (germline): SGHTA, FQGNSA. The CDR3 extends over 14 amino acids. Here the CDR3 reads CASSLWDTHNEQFF. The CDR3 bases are TGTGCCAGCAGCTTATGGGACACACACAATGAGCAGTTCTTC.

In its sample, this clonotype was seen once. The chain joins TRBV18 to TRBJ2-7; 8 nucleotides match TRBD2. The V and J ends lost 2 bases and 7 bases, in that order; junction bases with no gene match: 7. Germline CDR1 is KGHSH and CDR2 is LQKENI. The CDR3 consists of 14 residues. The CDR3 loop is CASSPGGRIGEQYF. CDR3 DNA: TGTGCCAGCTCACCAGGCGGGAGGATTGGAGAGCAGTACTTC.

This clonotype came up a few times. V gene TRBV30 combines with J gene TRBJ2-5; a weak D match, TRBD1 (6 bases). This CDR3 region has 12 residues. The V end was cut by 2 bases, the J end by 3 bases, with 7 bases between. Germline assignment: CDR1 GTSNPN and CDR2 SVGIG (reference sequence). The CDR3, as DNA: TGTGCCTGGAGTAGACAGGAAGAGACCCAGTACTTC. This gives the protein CAWSRQEETQYF.

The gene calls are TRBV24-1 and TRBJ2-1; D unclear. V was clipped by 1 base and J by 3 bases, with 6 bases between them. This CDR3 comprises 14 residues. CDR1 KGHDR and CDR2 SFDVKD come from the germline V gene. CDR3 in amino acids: CATSDFRLYNEQFF. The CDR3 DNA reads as TGTGCCACCAGTGATTTCAGGCTCTACAATGAGCAGTTCTTC.

CDR3 sequence reads: CASRTTVAQGGSDTQYF. In nucleotides, the CDR3 is TGTGCCAGCAGAACGACAGTGGCACAGGGGGGTTCAGATACGCAGTATTTT. The chain has TRBV7-9 and TRBJ2-3, with TRBD1 identical over 8 bases. Trimming took 6 bases from V and 4 from J; bases not matched to a gene: 15. The CDR3 extends over 17 amino acids. Germline V gene data show CDR1 as SEHNR and CDR2 as FQNEAQ (reference sequence). Using reference TRBV7-9 and TRBJ2-3 for the parts outside the CDR3, the full variable domain is DTGVSQNPRHKITKRGQNVTFRCDPISEHNRLYWYRQTLGQGPEFLTYFQNEAQLEKSRLLSDRFSAERPKGSFSTLEIQRTEQGDSAMYLCASRTTVAQGGSDTQYFGPGTRLTVL.

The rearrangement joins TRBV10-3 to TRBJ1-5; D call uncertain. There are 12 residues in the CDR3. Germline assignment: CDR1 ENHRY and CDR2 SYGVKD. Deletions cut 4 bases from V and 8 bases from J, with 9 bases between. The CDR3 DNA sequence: TGTGCCATCAGTGTAGACGGTAAGCCCCAGCATTTT. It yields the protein CAISVDGKPQHF.

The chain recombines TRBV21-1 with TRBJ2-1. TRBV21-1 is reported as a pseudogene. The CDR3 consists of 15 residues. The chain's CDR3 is CASSMPERTYNEQFF. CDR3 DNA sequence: TGTGCCAGCAGCATGCCGGAGCGCACCTACAATGAGCAGTTCTTC.